The 30 T cell receptor beta chains listed next were all sequenced from one sample in a study of cytomegalovirus exposure and HLA in healthy donors (dated by TCRdb to the late 2010s). Library generation was performed with the immunoSEQ multiplex PCR assay. TCRdb's version of the immuneACCESS table is confined to in-frame rearrangements and falls short of the full clone set. An unresolved V gene accounts for under half of the shortfall where checked; the remainder is of unknown origin. This sample gives around 60,000 clones in total; about 96% of them show up just once. The top ten clones comprise more than 0.9% of the sample. The sequenced sample consisted of PBMCs. These receptors were obtained from a woman aged 18-29 years in good health and CMV-seronegative.

The rearrangement links TRBV11-2 to TRBJ2-2; weak D call: TRBD2 (6 bases). The CDR3 is 13 residues long. Per germline, CDR1 SGHAT and CDR2 FQNNGV. V dropped 4 bases and J dropped 6 bases, with 9 bases sitting between them. This chain's CDR3 is CASSWGVAGELFF. The CDR3 coding sequence is TGTGCCAGCAGCTGGGGGGTGGCCGGGGAGCTGTTTTTT.

This sequence joins TRBV6-6 and TRBJ1-1; D possibly corresponds to TRBD1 (6 bases). Deletions cut 4 bases from V and 2 bases from J, with 11 bases between. Germline V gene sequence: CDR1 MNHNY, CDR2 SVGAGI (reference sequence). This CDR3 comprises 14 residues. The CDR3 coding sequence is TGTGCCAGCAGTTGGGGGCAGACTAACACTGAAGCTTTCTTT. Translated, it gives CASSWGQTNTEAFF.

The rearrangement joins TRBV9 to TRBJ2-2; 7 bases fit TRBD2. From germline, CDR1 is SGDLS and CDR2 YYNGEE. Germline trimming cut 0 bases from V and 4 bases from J; bases unmatched to any gene: 6. There are 16 residues in the CDR3. The CDR3 loop reads CASSVVGGGVTGELFF. In DNA form, the CDR3 reads TGTGCCAGCAGCGTAGTGGGGGGGGGAGTCACCGGGGAGCTGTTTTTT.

The chain uses TRBV19 and TRBJ2-3; a possible D gene is TRBD2 (6 bases). Per the germline V gene, CDR1 is LNHDA and CDR2 is SQIVND (reference sequence). There are 14 residues in the CDR3. With 5 bases removed from V and 6 bases from J, the gap between germline ends came to 15 bases. CDR3 sequence reads: CASSAGPLWDTQYF. Written as DNA, the CDR3 is TGTGCCAGTAGTGCGGGACCGCTGTGGGATACGCAGTATTTT.

The chain uses TRBV5-6 and TRBJ2-7; the match to TRBD2 covers 10 bases. Unmatched junction bases numbered 11, after V lost 2 bases and J lost 0 bases. The CDR3 is made up of 18 amino acids. Germline-derived CDR1 and CDR2 are SGHDT and YYEEEE. The CDR3 loop reads CASSFRASGGPSSYEQYF. CDR3 DNA: TGTGCCAGCAGCTTTAGGGCTAGCGGGGGCCCTAGCTCCTACGAGCAGTACTTC.

This clone was seen a single time. J is TRBJ2-1 and V is TRBV29-1; 10 positions agree with TRBD2. Per germline, CDR1 SQVTM and CDR2 ANQGSEA. This CDR3 has 14 amino acids. Trimming cost V 5 bases and J 7 bases; bases outside gene matches: 8. CDR3 bases: TGCAGCGTTTGGAGCCCGGGACTAGCGAATGAGCAGTTCTTC. Translated: CSVWSPGLANEQFF.

This chain links TRBV5-1 with TRBJ2-3, with 8 bases fitting TRBD2. V dropped 0 bases and J dropped 0; count of bases not matched to a gene: 9. The CDR3 contains 18 residues. Per germline, CDR1 SGHRS and CDR2 YFSETQ. The CDR3 DNA is TGCGCCAGCAGCTTGGTCCGGGGGGGCCCCATTAGCACAGATACGCAGTATTTT. Its translation: CASSLVRGGPISTDTQYF.

This clone was recorded only once. The chain has TRBV27 and TRBJ1-2, with no clear D. Trimming shortened V by 8 bases and J by 3 bases, and 16 bases separated the two germline ends. The CDR3 consists of 14 residues. In germline, CDR1 is MNHEY, CDR2 SMNVEV (reference sequence). The CDR3 DNA reads as TGTGCCAGCCGCCCCCCCGGGAGCGACTATGGCTACACCTTC. As protein: CASRPPGSDYGYTF.

This chain links TRBV19 with TRBJ2-1; 12 nucleotides line up with TRBD2. The CDR3 totals 15 residues. Per the germline V gene, CDR1 is LNHDA and CDR2 is SQIVND (reference sequence). V was pared by 4 bases and J by 7 bases, with 5 bases of the junction left unmatched. The CDR3 loop reads CASSNPGLAGNEQFF. As DNA, the CDR3 is TGTGCCAGTAGTAACCCCGGACTAGCGGGGAATGAGCAGTTCTTC.

This rearrangement joins TRBV28 to TRBJ1-4; a weak D match, TRBD1 (5 bases). Per germline, CDR1 MDHEN and CDR2 SYDVKM. The CDR3 has 12 amino acids. Trimming stripped 6 bases from V and 10 bases from J, with 12 bases between. The CDR3 coding sequence is TGTGCCAGCAGCCGTCCAGGGTCAAAACTGTTTTTT. Protein product: CASSRPGSKLFF.

The chain is built from TRBV28 and TRBJ2-5; 7 nucleotides agree with TRBD1. The length of the CDR3 is 18 residues. V lost 4 bases and J lost 1; bases outside the gene matches: 15. The germline CDR1 and CDR2 sequences are MDHEN and SYDVKM. CDR3 DNA sequence: TGTGCCAGCAGTTCTTTCGGCACAGGGGCCCCCCCCCAAGAGACCCAGTACTTC. It is translated as CASSSFGTGAPPQETQYF.

The chain couples TRBV18 to TRBJ1-5; 10 bases fit TRBD1. The CDR3 length is 16 residues. Germline CDR1 and CDR2: KGHSH and LQKENI. With 0 bases clipped from V and 9 bases from J, the junction kept 8 bases outside the gene matches. The CDR3 DNA reads as TGTGCCAGCTCACCACCGGGGACAGGGGAGGGGAGGCCCCAGCATTTT. It is translated as CASSPPGTGEGRPQHF.

The chain couples TRBV7-2 to TRBJ2-7; D is uncertain. The CDR3 spans 11 residues. The V and J ends lost 5 bases and 3 bases respectively, with 5 bases between them. Germline assignment: CDR1 SGHTA and CDR2 FQGNSA. The CDR3 DNA sequence: TGTGCCAGCAGCCCCAGCTACGAGCAGTACTTC. This translates into CASSPSYEQYF.

The V and J genes are TRBV4-2 and TRBJ2-3, with D perhaps TRBD2 (8 bases). The CDR3 extends over 21 amino acids. Germline V CDR1 and CDR2: LGHNA, YNFKEQ. V dropped 4 bases and J dropped 4 bases, with 33 bases sitting between them. Written as DNA, the CDR3 is TGTGCCAGCAGCCCCAAGGGGGCCCAGGGTAGCGGGAAAGCCCGGGCAGATACGCAGTATTTT. It yields the protein CASSPKGAQGSGKARADTQYF.

A single count supports this clone. The chain has TRBV29-1 and TRBJ1-3; possibly TRBD1 for D (6 bases). The CDR3 runs 13 residues. V was trimmed by 6 bases and J by 2 bases, leaving 11 bases between them. The germline gives CDR1 SQVTM, CDR2 ANQGSEA. The CDR3 sequence: CSVETGAGNTIYF. The DNA for the CDR3 is TGCAGCGTCGAGACAGGTGCTGGAAACACCATATATTTT.

J is TRBJ2-1 and V is TRBV25-1; TRBD1 matches 8 bases. The junction had 10 bases not matched to a gene; V was cut back by 2 bases and J by 10 bases. Germline V CDR1 and CDR2: MGHDK, SYGVNS. The CDR3 contains 15 residues. The CDR3 protein is CASSEVGRGREEQFF. The DNA of the CDR3 is TGTGCCAGCAGTGAAGTCGGCAGGGGGCGCGAGGAGCAGTTCTTC.

The rearrangement joins TRBV6-1 to TRBJ2-7; TRBD1 matches at 8 bases. V gave up 6 bases and J gave up 0 bases; unmatched junction bases: 4. The CDR3 runs to 14 residues. The germline V gene has CDR1 MNHNS and CDR2 SASEGT. CDR3: CASSPDRDSYEQYF. CDR3 sequence (DNA): TGTGCCAGCAGCCCGGACAGGGACTCCTACGAGCAGTACTTC.

This chain connects TRBV28 to TRBJ1-5; the D is unclear. V was clipped by 0 bases and J by 2 bases, with 8 bases between them. CDR3 length: 15 amino acids. The V gene's germline CDR1 is MDHEN and CDR2 SYDVKM. The CDR3 is CASSLWRVGNQPQHF. CDR3 nucleotide sequence: TGTGCCAGCAGTTTATGGAGGGTGGGCAATCAGCCCCAGCATTTT.

This clone has only a few counts. CDR3 sequence reads: CASSLGAGADEQYF. The CDR3 DNA reads TGCGCCAGCAGCTTGGGGGCAGGGGCCGACGAGCAGTACTTC. This rearrangement joins TRBV5-1 to TRBJ2-7; the D gene is possibly TRBD1 (6 bases). This CDR3 contains 14 residues. Germline CDR1 reads SGHRS; CDR2 reads YFSETQ. V lost 0 bases and J lost 5, with 12 bases in between.

The CDR3 coding sequence is TGTGCCAGCAGCCCAGTTAGAGGATCTAGCACAGATACGCAGTATTTT. Its protein is CASSPVRGSSTDTQYF. V and J are TRBV28 and TRBJ2-3, with D unclear. From germline, CDR1 is MDHEN and CDR2 SYDVKM. Between the trimmed V and J ends, which lost 6 bases and 0 bases, there was a span of 16 bases. The CDR3 is 16 residues long.

The rearrangement uses TRBV4-3 and TRBJ1-2; D perhaps matches TRBD1 (5 bases). Germline V lookup: CDR1 LGHNA, CDR2 YSLEER. Trimming pared 0 bases from V and 4 bases from J, leaving 15 bases between. The CDR3 runs 16 residues. The CDR3 coding sequence is TGCGCCAGCAGCCAAGATTTGGGGGGGACTCCCTATGGCTACACCTTC. Translating it yields CASSQDLGGTPYGYTF.

V and J are TRBV11-2 and TRBJ2-7; a possible D gene is TRBD1 (8 bases). CDR3 length: 14 amino acids. Trimming shortened V by 6 bases and J by 3 bases, and 15 bases separated the two germline ends. Germline values: CDR1 SGHAT, CDR2 FQNNGV. The CDR3 nucleotides are TGTGCCAGCAGACCCACAGGGGGGGGCTACGAGCAGTACTTC. This translates into CASRPTGGGYEQYF.

The genes are TRBV5-6 and TRBJ2-1, with unresolved D. Germline CDR1 reads SGHDT; CDR2 reads YYEEEE. V was trimmed by 2 bases and J by 2 bases, leaving 8 bases between them. CDR3 length: 14 residues. The CDR3 spells CASSFWQTYNEQFF. In DNA, the CDR3 is TGTGCCAGCAGCTTTTGGCAGACCTACAATGAGCAGTTCTTC.

The chain combines TRBV18 with TRBJ2-1; TRBD2 matches 10 bases. The trim removed 6 bases at V and 5 bases at J, leaving 7 bases unmatched. CDR3 length: 15 residues. Germline V gene sequence: CDR1 KGHSH, CDR2 LQKENI. The CDR3 sequence is CASSNGLAANNEQFF. In DNA form, the CDR3 reads TGTGCCAGCTCCAACGGACTAGCGGCGAACAATGAGCAGTTCTTC.

The chain recombines TRBV9 with TRBJ2-1, with 11 bases that match TRBD2. From germline, CDR1 is SGDLS and CDR2 YYNGEE. Germline trimming cut 4 bases from V and 14 bases from J; bases unmatched to any gene: 11. The CDR3 spans 14 residues. The CDR3 protein is CASSPGTSGYWEFF. The CDR3 DNA reads TGTGCCAGCAGCCCCGGGACTAGCGGCTACTGGGAGTTCTTC. The variable domain in full, with the rest retrieved from reference TRBV9 and TRBJ2-1, is DSGVTQTPKHLITATGQRVTLRCSPRSGDLSVYWYQQSLDQGLQFLIQYYNGEERAKGNILERFSAQQFPDLHSELNLSSLELGDSALYFCASSPGTSGYWEFFGPGTRLTVL.

The chain has TRBV6-6 and TRBJ2-4; D is possibly TRBD1 (5 bases). Germline-derived CDR1 and CDR2 are MNHNY and SVGAGI (reference sequence). Trimming shortened V by 8 bases and J by 6 bases, and 8 bases separated the two germline ends. This CDR3 is 11 amino acids long. The CDR3 sequence: CASGASNIQYF. The CDR3 region has the DNA TGTGCCAGCGGGGCGTCAAACATTCAGTACTTC.

The V and J genes are TRBV29-1 and TRBJ2-5; a weak D match, TRBD2 (6 bases). The length of the CDR3 is 11 residues. Germline CDR1 and CDR2: SQVTM and ANQGSEA. The V and J ends lost 6 bases and 7 bases respectively, with 12 bases between them. This CDR3 is CSVPGGGTQYF. The CDR3 DNA reads as TGCAGCGTACCCGGGGGTGGGACCCAGTACTTC. Complete variable domain (other parts from reference TRBV29-1 and TRBJ2-5): SAVISQKPSRDICQRGTSLTIQCQVDSQVTMMFWYRQQPGQSLTLIATANQGSEATYESGFVIDKFPISRPNLTFSTLTVSNMSPEDSSIYLCSVPGGGTQYFGPGTRLLVL.

The gene calls are TRBV6-6 and TRBJ1-5; TRBD1 matches at 11 bases. The CDR3 is made up of 15 amino acids. In germline, CDR1 is MNHNY, CDR2 SVGAGI (reference sequence). V shed 7 bases, J shed 9 bases, and the junction held 11 bases outside the gene matches. In DNA form, the CDR3 reads TGTGCCAGCATCCAGGGGGACAGGGGGGATCGGCCCCAGCATTTT. This codes for CASIQGDRGDRPQHF.

The chain couples TRBV4-3 to TRBJ2-5, with a weak D call TRBD1 (6 bases). CDR3 size: 14 residues. Germline V CDR1 and CDR2: LGHNA, YSLEER. The germline V and J ends were trimmed by 1 base and 4 bases, with 10 bases remaining between them. In nucleotides, the CDR3 is TGCGCCAGCAGCCAAGGGCAGGGGTTAGAGACCCAGTACTTC. This gives the protein CASSQGQGLETQYF.

The V gene is TRBV19, the J gene TRBJ1-4; 7 bases line up with TRBD1. The length of the CDR3 is 14 residues. The V and J ends lost 4 bases and 4 bases, in that order; junction bases with no gene match: 3. CDR1 and CDR2 from the germline V gene are LNHDA and SQIVND (reference sequence). CDR3 in amino acids: CASSRRDSNEKLFF. For the CDR3, the DNA is TGTGCCAGTAGTAGACGGGACAGTAATGAAAAACTGTTTTTT.